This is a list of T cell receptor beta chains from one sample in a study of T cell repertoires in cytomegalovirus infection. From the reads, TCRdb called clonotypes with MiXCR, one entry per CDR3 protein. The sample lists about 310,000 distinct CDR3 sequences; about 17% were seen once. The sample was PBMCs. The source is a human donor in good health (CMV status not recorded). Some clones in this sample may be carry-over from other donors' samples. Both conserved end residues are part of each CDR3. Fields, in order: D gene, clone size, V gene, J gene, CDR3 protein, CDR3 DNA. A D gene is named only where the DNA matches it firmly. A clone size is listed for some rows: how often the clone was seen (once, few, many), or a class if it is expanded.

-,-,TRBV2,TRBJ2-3,CASVYRTTDTQYF,TGTGCCAGTGTGTATAGGACGACAGATACGCAGTATTTT
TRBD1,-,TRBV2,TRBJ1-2,CASAVSRDRDRDYGYTF,TGTGCCAGTGCGGTTTCCCGGGACAGGGATCGGGACTATGGCTACACCTTC
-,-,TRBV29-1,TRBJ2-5,CSVGRNQETQYF,TGCAGCGTTGGTCGGAACCAAGAGACCCAGTACTTC
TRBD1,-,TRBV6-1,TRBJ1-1,CASGRYNQGGLSTEAFF,TGTGCCAGCGGGAGATATAACCAGGGGGGTCTCTCCACTGAAGCTTTCTTT
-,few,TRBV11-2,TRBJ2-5,CASSLVLGLLQETQYF,TGTGCCAGCAGCTTAGTCCTCGGACTACTTCAAGAGACCCAGTACTTC
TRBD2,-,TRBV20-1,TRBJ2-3,CSAQTLAGFTDTQYF,TGCAGTGCTCAAACACTAGCGGGGTTCACAGATACGCAGTATTTT
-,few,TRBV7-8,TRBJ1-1,CASSGTRDPIRGSTEAFF,TGTGCCAGCAGCGGAACCCGGGACCCAATAAGAGGTTCCACTGAAGCTTTCTTT
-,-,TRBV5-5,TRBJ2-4,CASSLDSPIQYF,TGTGCCAGCAGCTTGGATTCCCCCATTCAGTACTTC
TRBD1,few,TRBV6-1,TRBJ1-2,CASRLGQGVYGYTF,TGTGCCAGCAGACTGGGACAGGGAGTATATGGCTACACCTTC
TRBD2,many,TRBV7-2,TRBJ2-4,CASSLASGAPSNIQYF,TGTGCCAGCAGCTTAGCAAGCGGGGCCCCCAGTAACATTCAGTACTTC
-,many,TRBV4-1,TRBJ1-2,CASSHPTREAGYTF,TGCGCCAGCAGCCATCCGACTAGGGAGGCTGGCTACACCTTC
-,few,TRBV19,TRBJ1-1,CASSIAGSEAFF,TGTGCCAGTAGTATCGCGGGAAGTGAAGCTTTCTTT
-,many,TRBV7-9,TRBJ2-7,CASSLPGAYEQYF,TGTGCCAGCAGCTTACCGGGAGCCTACGAGCAGTACTTC
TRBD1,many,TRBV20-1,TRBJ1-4,CSARDGTVNEKLFF,TGCAGTGCTAGAGACGGGACAGTTAATGAAAAACTGTTTTTT
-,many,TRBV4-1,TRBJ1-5,CASSSTLGQHQPQHF,TGCGCCAGCAGCTCCACCCTTGGACAGCATCAGCCCCAGCATTTT
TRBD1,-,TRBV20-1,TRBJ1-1,CSARGPTGENTEAFF,TGCAGTGCTAGAGGTCCGACAGGGGAGAACACTGAAGCTTTCTTT
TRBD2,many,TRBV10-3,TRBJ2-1,CAISKPGLVDEQFF,TGTGCCATCAGTAAACCGGGACTAGTAGATGAGCAGTTCTTC
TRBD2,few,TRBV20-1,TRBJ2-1,CSAPKLGLARGNEQFF,TGCAGTGCGCCGAAATTAGGACTAGCGAGAGGAAATGAGCAGTTCTTC
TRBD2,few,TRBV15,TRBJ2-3,CATSRGSGGRIDTQYF,TGTGCCACCAGCAGAGGTAGCGGGGGGCGTATAGATACGCAGTATTTT
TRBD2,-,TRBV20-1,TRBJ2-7,CSARNSGVGEQYF,TGCAGTGCTAGGAACAGCGGGGTGGGCGAGCAGTACTTC
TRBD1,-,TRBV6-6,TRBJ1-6,CASSYSRDSGALHF,TGTGCCAGCAGTTACTCCAGGGACAGTGGAGCCCTCCACTTT
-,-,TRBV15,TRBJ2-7,CATSRDFSYEQYF,TGTGCCACCAGCAGAGATTTTTCCTACGAGCAGTACTTC
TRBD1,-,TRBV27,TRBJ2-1,CAIGTGGYNEQFF,TGTGCCATCGGGACAGGGGGGTACAATGAGCAGTTCTTC
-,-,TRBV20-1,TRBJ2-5,CSARRLMGIGGETQYF,TGCAGTGCGAGGCGACTTATGGGTATAGGAGGGGAGACCCAGTACTTC
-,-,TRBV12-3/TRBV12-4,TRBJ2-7,CASSAGQFYEQYF,TGTGCCAGCAGTGCCGGACAGTTTTACGAGCAGTACTTC
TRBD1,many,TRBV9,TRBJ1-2,CASSPGTGNLYGYTF,TGTGCCAGCAGCCCCGGGACAGGGAACCTCTATGGCTACACCTTC
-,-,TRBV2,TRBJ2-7,CASDRSLGGEQYF,TGTGCCAGCGACCGAAGTTTAGGAGGAGAGCAGTACTTC
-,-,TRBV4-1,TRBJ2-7,CASSQESASYEQYF,TGCGCCAGCAGCCAAGAGTCAGCCTCCTACGAGCAGTACTTC
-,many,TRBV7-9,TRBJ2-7,CASRTANSYEQYF,TGTGCCAGCAGGACAGCAAATTCCTACGAGCAGTACTTC
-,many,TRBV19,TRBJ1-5,CASTSRGLPHQPQHF,TGTGCCAGTACCTCGCGCGGCCTACCACATCAGCCCCAGCATTTT
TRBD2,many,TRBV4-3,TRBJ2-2,CASSQGLAGHTGELFF,TGCGCCAGCAGCCAAGGACTAGCGGGCCACACCGGGGAGCTGTTTTTT
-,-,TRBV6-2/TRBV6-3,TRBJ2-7,CASSPQESYEQYF,TGTGCCAGCAGCCCCCAGGAGTCCTACGAGCAGTACTTC
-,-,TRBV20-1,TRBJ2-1,CSARDLQGFNNEQFF,TGCAGTGCTAGAGACCTACAGGGATTCAACAATGAGCAGTTCTTC
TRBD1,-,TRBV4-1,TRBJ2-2,CASSIGQGSTGELFF,TGCGCCAGCAGCATCGGACAGGGAAGCACCGGGGAGCTGTTTTTT
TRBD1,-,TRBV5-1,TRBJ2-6,CASSLSPDRESGANVLTF,TGCGCCAGCAGCTTGTCTCCGGACAGGGAGTCTGGGGCCAACGTCCTGACTTTC